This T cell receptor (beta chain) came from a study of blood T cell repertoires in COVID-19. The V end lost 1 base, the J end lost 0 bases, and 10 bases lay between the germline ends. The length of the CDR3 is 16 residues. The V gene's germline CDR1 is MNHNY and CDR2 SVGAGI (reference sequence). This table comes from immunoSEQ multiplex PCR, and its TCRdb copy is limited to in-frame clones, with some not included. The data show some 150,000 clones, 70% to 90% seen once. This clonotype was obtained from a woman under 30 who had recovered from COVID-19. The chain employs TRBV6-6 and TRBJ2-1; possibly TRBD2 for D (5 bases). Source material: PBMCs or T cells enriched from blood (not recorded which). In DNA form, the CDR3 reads TGTGCCAGCAGTTACTGGAGGAGCGGCTCCTACAATGAGCAGTTCTTC. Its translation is CASSYWRSGSYNEQFF.